The 7 T cell receptor beta chains below were found in one sample sequenced in a study of monozygotic twins with cystic fibrosis. Data came from immunoSEQ multiplex PCR; TCRdb stores just in-frame clones and leaves some out. The table shows around 33,000 clones, with around 82% occurring only once. Sequenced sample: blood. These receptors all stem from a girl aged 2 to 10 with cystic fibrosis.

In nucleotides, the CDR3 is TGTGCCAGCAGCCGGGGATTGGGGAACACTGAAGCTTTCTTT. Its translation is CASSRGLGNTEAFF. This chain connects TRBV7-2 to TRBJ1-1; D is unclear. CDR3 size: 14 residues. From germline, CDR1 is SGHTA and CDR2 FQGNSA. V was clipped by 5 bases and J by 1 base, with 11 bases between them.

CDR3 in DNA: TGTGCCAGCAGTTACTTTCGGGGGGTGACTGAAGCTTTCTTT. This codes for CASSYFRGVTEAFF. V usage is TRBV6-5 and J usage is TRBJ1-1, with D perhaps matching TRBD1 (5 bases). Germline-derived CDR1 and CDR2 are MNHEY and SVGAGI. V was shortened by 1 base and J by 5 bases, with 11 bases between the two germline ends. This CDR3 spans 14 amino acids.

The chain recombines TRBV4-2 with TRBJ2-3, with TRBD1 as a possible D gene (6 bases). V gave up 1 base and J gave up 2 bases, with 13 bases separating them. This CDR3 spans 16 amino acids. The germline V gene has CDR1 LGHNA and CDR2 YNFKEQ. DNA for the CDR3: TGTGCCAGCAGCCAAGCTGGCAGGGGATCCACAGATACGCAGTATTTT. Amino acid sequence: CASSQAGRGSTDTQYF.

The chain combines TRBV5-1 with TRBJ2-5, with 9 bases lining up with TRBD1. Looked up from germline, CDR1 is SGHRS and CDR2 is YFSETQ. V trimming: 1 base; J trimming: 4 bases; junction bases outside the gene matches: 8. This CDR3 region has 16 residues. CDR3 sequence (DNA): TGCGCCAGCAGCTTGACCGTGGGACAGGGAGTAGAGACCCAGTACTTC. It specifies CASSLTVGQGVETQYF.

This CDR3 is CASSLNGLAGSDTQYF. CDR3 coding DNA: TGTGCCAGCAGCCTCAACGGACTAGCGGGGTCAGATACGCAGTATTTT. V gene TRBV5-6 combines with J gene TRBJ2-3; 12 bases agree with TRBD2. The length of the CDR3 is 16 residues. The ends lost 4 bases at V and 4 bases at J; junction bases unmatched: 7. Per germline, CDR1 SGHDT and CDR2 YYEEEE. The full variable domain, in which reference TRBV5-6 and TRBJ2-3 provide the parts outside the CDR3, is DAGVTQSPTHLIKTRGQQVTLRCSPKSGHDTVSWYQQALGQGPQFIFQYYEEEERQRGNFPDRFSGHQFPNYSSELNVNALLLGDSALYLCASSLNGLAGSDTQYFGPGTRLTVL.

In its sample, this clone was seen a few times. The chain recombines TRBV2 with TRBJ2-5; 10 bases are a match to TRBD2. The V and J ends lost 5 bases and 4 bases, in that order; junction bases with no gene match: 4. Germline V gives CDR1 SNHLY, CDR2 FYNNEI. The CDR3 runs to 14 residues. CDR3 DNA sequence: TGTGCCAGCAGTAGAAGCGGGGGGGGAGAGACCCAGTACTTC. This encodes CASSRSGGGETQYF.

The V call is TRBV18, the J call TRBJ2-3; no definite D call. Trimming shortened V by 2 bases and J by 4 bases, and 10 bases separated the two germline ends. Germline loops: CDR1 KGHSH, CDR2 LQKENI. CDR3 length equals 14 residues. As DNA, the CDR3 is TGTGCCAGCTCACCAACTGGGTCCTCAGATACGCAGTATTTT. Protein: CASSPTGSSDTQYF. Using reference TRBV18 and TRBJ2-3 for the parts outside the CDR3, the full variable domain is NAGVMQNPRHLVRRRGQEARLRCSPMKGHSHVYWYRQLPEEGLKFMVYLQKENIIDESGMPKERFSAEFPKEGPSILRIQQVVRGDSAAYFCASSPTGSSDTQYFGPGTRLTVL.